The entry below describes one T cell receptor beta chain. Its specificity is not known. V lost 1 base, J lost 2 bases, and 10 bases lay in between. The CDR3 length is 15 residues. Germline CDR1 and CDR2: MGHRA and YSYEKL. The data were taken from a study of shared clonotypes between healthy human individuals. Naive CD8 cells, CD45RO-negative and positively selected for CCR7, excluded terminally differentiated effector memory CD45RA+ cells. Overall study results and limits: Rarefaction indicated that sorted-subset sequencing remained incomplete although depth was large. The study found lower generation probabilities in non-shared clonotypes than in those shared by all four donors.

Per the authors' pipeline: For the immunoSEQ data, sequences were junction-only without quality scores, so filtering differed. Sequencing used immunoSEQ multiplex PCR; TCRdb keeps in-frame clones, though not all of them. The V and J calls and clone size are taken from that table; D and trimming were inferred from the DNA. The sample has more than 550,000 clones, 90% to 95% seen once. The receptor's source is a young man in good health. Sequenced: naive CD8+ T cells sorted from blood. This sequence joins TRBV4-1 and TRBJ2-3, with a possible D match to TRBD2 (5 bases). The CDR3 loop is CASSQGRGNTDTQYF. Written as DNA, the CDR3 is TGCGCCAGCAGCCAAGGCCGGGGTAACACAGATACGCAGTATTTT.